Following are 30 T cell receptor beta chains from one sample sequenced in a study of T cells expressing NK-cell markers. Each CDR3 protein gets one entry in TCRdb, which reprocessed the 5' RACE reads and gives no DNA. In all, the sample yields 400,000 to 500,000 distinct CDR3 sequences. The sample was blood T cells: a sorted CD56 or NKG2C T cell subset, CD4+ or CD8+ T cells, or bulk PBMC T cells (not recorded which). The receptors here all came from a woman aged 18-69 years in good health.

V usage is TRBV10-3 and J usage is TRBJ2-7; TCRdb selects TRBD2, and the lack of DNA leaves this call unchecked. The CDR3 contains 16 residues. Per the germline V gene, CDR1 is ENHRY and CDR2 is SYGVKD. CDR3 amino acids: CATTGTSGRRGYEQYF.

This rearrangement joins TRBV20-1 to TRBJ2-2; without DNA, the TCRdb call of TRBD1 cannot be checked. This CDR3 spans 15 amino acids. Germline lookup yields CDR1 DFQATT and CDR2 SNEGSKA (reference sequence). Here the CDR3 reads CSAGKAESGTGELFF.

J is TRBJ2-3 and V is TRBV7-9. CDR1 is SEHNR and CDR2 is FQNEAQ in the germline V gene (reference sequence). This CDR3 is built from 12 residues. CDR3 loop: CASSLPADTQYF.

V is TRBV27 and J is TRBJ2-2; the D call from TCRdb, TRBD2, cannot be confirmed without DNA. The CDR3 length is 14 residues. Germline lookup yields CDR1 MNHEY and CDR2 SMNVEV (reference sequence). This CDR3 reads CATRGMPRGGELFF.

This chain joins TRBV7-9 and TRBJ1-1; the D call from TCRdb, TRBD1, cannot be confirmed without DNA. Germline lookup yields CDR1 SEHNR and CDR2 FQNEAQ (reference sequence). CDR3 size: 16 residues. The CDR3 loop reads CASSLGQQGLNTEAFF.

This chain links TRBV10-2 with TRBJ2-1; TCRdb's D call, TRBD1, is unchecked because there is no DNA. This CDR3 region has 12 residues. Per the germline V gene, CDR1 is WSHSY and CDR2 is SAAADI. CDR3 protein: CASSEVRGEQFF.

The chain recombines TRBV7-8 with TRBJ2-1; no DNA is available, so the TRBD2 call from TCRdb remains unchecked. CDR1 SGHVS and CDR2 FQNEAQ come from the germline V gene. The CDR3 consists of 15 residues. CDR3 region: CASSPVTSGDNEQFF.

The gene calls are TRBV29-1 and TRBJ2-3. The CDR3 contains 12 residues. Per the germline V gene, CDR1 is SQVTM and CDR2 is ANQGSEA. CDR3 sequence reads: CSVASSTDTQYF.

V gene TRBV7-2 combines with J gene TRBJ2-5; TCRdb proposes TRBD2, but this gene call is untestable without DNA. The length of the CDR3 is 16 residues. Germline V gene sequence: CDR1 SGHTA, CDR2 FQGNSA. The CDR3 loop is CASSPSPGLASETQYF.

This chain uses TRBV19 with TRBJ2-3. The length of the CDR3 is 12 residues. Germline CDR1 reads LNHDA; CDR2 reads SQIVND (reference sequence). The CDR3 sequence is CASTAGTDTQYF.

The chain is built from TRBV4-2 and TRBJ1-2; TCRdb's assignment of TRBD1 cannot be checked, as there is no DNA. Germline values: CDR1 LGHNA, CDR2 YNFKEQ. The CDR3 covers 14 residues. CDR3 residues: CASSIDVGQGSYTF.

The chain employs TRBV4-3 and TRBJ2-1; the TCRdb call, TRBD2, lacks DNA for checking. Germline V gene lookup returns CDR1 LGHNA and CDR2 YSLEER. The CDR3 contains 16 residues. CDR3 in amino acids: CASSQDRLAGAHEQFF.

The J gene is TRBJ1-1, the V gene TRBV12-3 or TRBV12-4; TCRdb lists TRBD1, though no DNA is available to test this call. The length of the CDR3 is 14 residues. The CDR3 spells CASNQRPLNPEAFF.

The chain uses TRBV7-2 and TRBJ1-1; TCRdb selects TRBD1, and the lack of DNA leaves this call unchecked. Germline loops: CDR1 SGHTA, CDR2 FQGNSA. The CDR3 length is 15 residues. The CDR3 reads CASSLVAGQGAEAFF.

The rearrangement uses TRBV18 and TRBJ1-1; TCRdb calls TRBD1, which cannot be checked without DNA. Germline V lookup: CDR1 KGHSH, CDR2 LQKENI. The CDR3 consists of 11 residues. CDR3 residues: CASSPGTEAFF.

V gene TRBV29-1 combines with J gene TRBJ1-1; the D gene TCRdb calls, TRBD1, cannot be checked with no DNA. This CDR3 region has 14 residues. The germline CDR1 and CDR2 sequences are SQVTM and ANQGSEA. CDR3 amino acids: CSVVWDRGLPEAFF.

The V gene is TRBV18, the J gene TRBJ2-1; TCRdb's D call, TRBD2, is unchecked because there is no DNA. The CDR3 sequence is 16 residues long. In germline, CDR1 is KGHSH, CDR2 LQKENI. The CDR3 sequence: CASSPGRLAGYNEQFF.

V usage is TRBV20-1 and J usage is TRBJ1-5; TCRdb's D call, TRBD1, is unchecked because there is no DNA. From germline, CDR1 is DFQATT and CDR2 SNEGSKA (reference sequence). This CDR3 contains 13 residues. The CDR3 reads CSASPQGQEPQHF.

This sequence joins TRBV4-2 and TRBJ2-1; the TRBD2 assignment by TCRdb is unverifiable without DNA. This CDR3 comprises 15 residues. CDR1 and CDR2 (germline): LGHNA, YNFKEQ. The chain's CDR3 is CASSQDGLAGDEQFF.

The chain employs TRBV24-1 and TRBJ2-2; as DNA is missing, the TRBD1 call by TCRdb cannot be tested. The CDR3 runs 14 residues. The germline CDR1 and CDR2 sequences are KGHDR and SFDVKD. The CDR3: CATSGRGNTGELFF.

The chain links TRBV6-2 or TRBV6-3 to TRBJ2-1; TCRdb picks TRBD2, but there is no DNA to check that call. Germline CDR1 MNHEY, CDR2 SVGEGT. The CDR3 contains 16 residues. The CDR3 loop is CASSPSGTSGPNEQFF.

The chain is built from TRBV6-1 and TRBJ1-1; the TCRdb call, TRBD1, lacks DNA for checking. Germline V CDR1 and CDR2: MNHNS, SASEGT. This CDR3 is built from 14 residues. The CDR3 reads CASTDPGGNTEAFF.

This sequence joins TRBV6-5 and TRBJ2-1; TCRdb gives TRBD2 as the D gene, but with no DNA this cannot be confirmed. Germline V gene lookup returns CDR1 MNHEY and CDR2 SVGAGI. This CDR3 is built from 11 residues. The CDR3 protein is CASSHGPEQFF.

The CDR3 spells CSARGGESSPLHF. V usage is TRBV20-1 and J usage is TRBJ1-6; absent DNA, TCRdb's TRBD1 call cannot be checked. Per germline, CDR1 DFQATT and CDR2 SNEGSKA (reference sequence). The CDR3 is made up of 13 amino acids.

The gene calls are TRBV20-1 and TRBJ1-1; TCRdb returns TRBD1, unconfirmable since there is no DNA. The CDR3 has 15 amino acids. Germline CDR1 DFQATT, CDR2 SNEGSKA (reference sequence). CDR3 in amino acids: CSASPRAEFNTEAFF.

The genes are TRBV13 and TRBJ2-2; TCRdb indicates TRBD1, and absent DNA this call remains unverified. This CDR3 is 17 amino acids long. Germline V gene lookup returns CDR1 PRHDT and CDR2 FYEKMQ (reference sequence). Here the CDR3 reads CASSVGLAGVSTGELFF.

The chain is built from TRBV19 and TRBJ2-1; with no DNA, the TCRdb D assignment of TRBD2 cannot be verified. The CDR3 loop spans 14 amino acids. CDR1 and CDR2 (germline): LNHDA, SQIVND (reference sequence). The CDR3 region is CASSMGLAGVAQFF.

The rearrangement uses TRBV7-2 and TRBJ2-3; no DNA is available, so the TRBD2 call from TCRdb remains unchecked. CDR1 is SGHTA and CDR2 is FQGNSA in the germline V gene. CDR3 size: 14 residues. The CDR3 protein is CASSLGSGADTQYF.

The chain's CDR3 is CASSMDVDEQFF. The chain is built from TRBV5-1 and TRBJ2-1. The CDR3 totals 12 residues. Germline V gene sequence: CDR1 SGHRS, CDR2 YFSETQ.

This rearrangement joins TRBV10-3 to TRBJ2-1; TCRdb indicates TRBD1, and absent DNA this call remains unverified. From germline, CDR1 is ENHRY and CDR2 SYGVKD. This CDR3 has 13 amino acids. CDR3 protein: CAIREAGGDEQFF.